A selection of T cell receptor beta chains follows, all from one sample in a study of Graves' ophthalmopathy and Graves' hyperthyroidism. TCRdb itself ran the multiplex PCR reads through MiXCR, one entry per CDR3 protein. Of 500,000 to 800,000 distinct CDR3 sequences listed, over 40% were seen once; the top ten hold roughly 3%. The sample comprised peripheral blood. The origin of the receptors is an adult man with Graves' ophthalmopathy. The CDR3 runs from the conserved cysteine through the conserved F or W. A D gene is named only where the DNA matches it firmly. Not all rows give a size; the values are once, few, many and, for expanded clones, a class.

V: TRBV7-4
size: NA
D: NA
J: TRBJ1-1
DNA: TGTGCCAGCAGCTTAGGGGGGGGGCAGACTGCAGCTTTCTTT
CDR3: CASSLGGGQTAAFF

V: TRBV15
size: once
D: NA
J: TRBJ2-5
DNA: TGTGCCACCAGCAGAGAGAGGGGGGACCAGCCCCAGTACTTC
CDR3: CATSRERGDQPQYF

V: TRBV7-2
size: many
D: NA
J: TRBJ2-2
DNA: TGTGCCAGCAGCTCCAGGACACCTACGAACACCGGGGAGCTGTTTTTT
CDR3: CASSSRTPTNTGELFF

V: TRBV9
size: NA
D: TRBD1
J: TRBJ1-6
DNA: TGTGCCAGCAGCGCCAGCAGTGAGTCTTCGACAGGGGGTGGTTCACCCCTCCACTTT
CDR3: CASSASSESSTGGGSPLHF

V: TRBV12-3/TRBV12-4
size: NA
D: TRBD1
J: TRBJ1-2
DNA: TGTGCCAGCAGTCCCGGACAGGCTAACCATGGCTACACCTTC
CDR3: CASSPGQANHGYTF

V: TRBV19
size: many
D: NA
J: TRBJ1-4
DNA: TGTGCCAGTAGTATCGAAACAGGGATTCGTGAAAAACTGTTTTTT
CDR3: CASSIETGIREKLFF

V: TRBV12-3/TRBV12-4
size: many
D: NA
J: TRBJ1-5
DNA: TGTGCCAGCAGCATCACAGGACCCAATCAGCCCCAGCATTTT
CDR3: CASSITGPNQPQHF

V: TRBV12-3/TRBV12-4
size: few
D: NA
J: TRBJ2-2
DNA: TGTGCCAGCAGTTCGGTGGCAGGGAAGAACACCGGGGAGCTGTTTTTT
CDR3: CASSSVAGKNTGELFF

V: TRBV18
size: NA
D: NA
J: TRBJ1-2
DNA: TGTGCCAGCTCACCATCGTCACTTGGAGGCTACACCTTC
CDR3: CASSPSSLGGYTF

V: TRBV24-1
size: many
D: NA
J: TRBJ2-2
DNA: TGTGCCACCCGACCCTCAGACGTGACTAGCGGGGAGCTGTTTTTT
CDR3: CATRPSDVTSGELFF

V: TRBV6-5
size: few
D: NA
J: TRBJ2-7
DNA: TGTGCCAGCAGCTACAGTCAGGGCAGCTCCTACGAGCAGTACTTC
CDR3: CASSYSQGSSYEQYF

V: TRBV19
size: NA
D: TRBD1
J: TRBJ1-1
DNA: TGTGCCAGTAAAGCTGACAGGGATTGGGTCGGTTTT
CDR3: CASKADRDWVGF

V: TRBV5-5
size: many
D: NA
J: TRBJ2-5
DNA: TGTGCCAGCAGCTTGAGGCCTAGTCGGGGTGTGGGGACCCAGTACTTC
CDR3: CASSLRPSRGVGTQYF

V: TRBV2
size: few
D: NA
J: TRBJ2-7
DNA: TGTGCCAGCAGTGAAAGTTGGAGTTCTCGCCTCCTACCGGGGGAGCAGTACTTC
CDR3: CASSESWSSRLLPGEQYF

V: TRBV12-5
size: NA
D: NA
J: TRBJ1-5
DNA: TGTGCTAGTGGTTTGCCTGACACTTTGAATCAGCCCCAGCATTTT
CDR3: CASGLPDTLNQPQHF

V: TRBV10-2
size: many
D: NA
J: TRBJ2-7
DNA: TGCGCCAGCGGGACATCCTACGAGCAGTACTTC
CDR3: CASGTSYEQYF

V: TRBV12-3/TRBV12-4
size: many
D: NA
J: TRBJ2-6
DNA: TGTGCCAGCAGTTTCCCCGGTTGGGCTGGGGCCAACGTCCTGACTTTC
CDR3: CASSFPGWAGANVLTF

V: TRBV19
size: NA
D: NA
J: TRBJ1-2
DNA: TGTGCCAGTAGTAAGGGGACTGGCCAAGGCTACACCTTC
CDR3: CASSKGTGQGYTF